These 12 T cell receptor beta chains share one sample of origin, sequenced in a study of T cell responses to AZD1222 COVID-19 vaccine. TCRdb's copy holds only in-frame clones and misses some; the assay was immunoSEQ multiplex PCR. Of some 100,000 clones listed, around 87% were seen once; the top ten hold more than 2%. Sequencing was performed on peripheral blood, taken 28 days after the second AZD1222 dose. These receptors all stem from an adult who received the AZD1222 COVID-19 vaccine.

The CDR3 DNA sequence: TGTGCCAGCAGTGCACAGGACCTCTATGGCTACACCTTC. Translation: CASSAQDLYGYTF. The chain employs TRBV2 and TRBJ1-2; D perhaps matches TRBD1 (5 bases). CDR1 is SNHLY and CDR2 is FYNNEI in the germline V gene. The CDR3 loop spans 13 amino acids. Trimming took 4 bases from V and 4 from J, leaving 10 bases between them.

Concerning this clone itself: At the DNA level, this CDR3 is encoded by other sequences in the same sample as well. V and J are TRBV30 and TRBJ2-3; D not certain. With 5 bases removed from V and 6 bases from J, the gap between germline ends came to 9 bases. CDR3 size: 11 residues. Germline assignment: CDR1 GTSNPN and CDR2 SVGIG (reference sequence). As DNA, the CDR3 is TGTGCCTGGTCCGTCGGGGATACGCAGTATTTT. Translation gives CAWSVGDTQYF.

The chain employs TRBV19 and TRBJ1-4; 7 positions match TRBD1. The ends lost 5 bases at V and 0 bases at J; junction bases unmatched: 12. This CDR3 is 18 amino acids long. Germline V gene lookup returns CDR1 LNHDA and CDR2 SQIVND (reference sequence). The CDR3 region is CASSPRGIDRATNEKLFF. CDR3 nucleotides: TGTGCCAGTAGTCCCAGGGGAATCGACAGGGCAACTAATGAAAAACTGTTTTTT.

The V gene is TRBV5-1, the J gene TRBJ1-1; D uncertain. The CDR3 contains 14 residues. V lost 1 base and J lost 0, with 7 bases in between. CDR1 and CDR2 from the germline V gene are SGHRS and YFSETQ. CDR3: CASSLQPVNTEAFF. CDR3 in DNA: TGCGCCAGCAGCTTGCAGCCCGTGAACACTGAAGCTTTCTTT.

V gene TRBV7-2 combines with J gene TRBJ2-7; 13 nucleotides align to TRBD2. There are 18 residues in the CDR3. J lost 7 bases, V lost 5 bases, and 17 bases had no gene match. CDR1 is SGHTA, CDR2 FQGNSA, per germline. CDR3 in amino acids: CASSLWTSGSPQMQEQYF. The CDR3 DNA reads as TGTGCCAGCAGCCTCTGGACTAGCGGGAGCCCACAGATGCAAGAGCAGTACTTC.

The CDR3 loop is CASSLGGEQFF. CDR3 DNA: TGTGCCAGCAGTTTAGGGGGTGAGCAGTTCTTC. The chain links TRBV12-3 or TRBV12-4 to TRBJ2-1; D remains ambiguous. With 1 base removed from V and 9 bases from J, the gap between germline ends came to 4 bases. The CDR3 length is 11 residues.

The chain carries TRBV19 and TRBJ1-2, with D tentatively TRBD1 (5 bases). In germline, CDR1 is LNHDA, CDR2 SQIVND (reference sequence). The ends were cut back, 5 bases at V and 7 bases at J, with 17 bases in the middle. The CDR3 length is 14 residues. CDR3 DNA: TGTGCCAGTAGTCCACGGGTCAGAGGGGCTGGCTACACCTTC. Translating it yields CASSPRVRGAGYTF.

This chain joins TRBV6-5 and TRBJ1-3; TRBD1 is a possible D gene (6 bases). The ends were cut back, 6 bases at V and 4 bases at J, with 13 bases in the middle. Germline V gene sequence: CDR1 MNHEY, CDR2 SVGAGI. The CDR3 is made up of 14 amino acids. CDR3 DNA sequence: TGTGCCAGCAGACCTACAGGGAGCGGAAACACCATATATTTT. It yields the protein CASRPTGSGNTIYF.

V gene TRBV3-1 (or the pseudogene TRBV3-2) combines with J gene TRBJ1-4, with D possibly being TRBD1 (5 bases). This CDR3 region has 13 residues. Germline CDR1 LGHDT, CDR2 YNNKEL (reference sequence). Trimming removed 5 bases at V and 7 bases at J, with 11 bases between. CDR3 DNA: TGTGCCAGCAGCGCTCGGGACCGTGAAAAACTGTTTTTT. This sequence encodes CASSARDREKLFF.

The chain couples TRBV27 to TRBJ2-3, with D hard to call. In germline, CDR1 is MNHEY, CDR2 SMNVEV (reference sequence). The CDR3 contains 12 residues. The V end lost 3 bases, the J end lost 8 bases, and 9 bases lay between the germline ends. CDR3 sequence reads: CASSFRAGTQYF. The CDR3 DNA is TGTGCCAGCAGTTTCCGGGCAGGTACGCAGTATTTT.

There are a few counts of this clone. The CDR3 region has the DNA TGTGCCAGCAGCGTAGGTCCGGGCTCCTATAATTCACCCCTCCACTTT. Translating it yields CASSVGPGSYNSPLHF. The chain combines TRBV9 with TRBJ1-6, with unresolved D. Trimming stripped 0 bases from V and 0 bases from J, with 7 bases between. The CDR3 has 16 amino acids. Germline V gene sequence: CDR1 SGDLS, CDR2 YYNGEE. The entire variable domain, with the rest obtained from reference TRBV9 and TRBJ1-6, is as follows: DSGVTQTPKHLITATGQRVTLRCSPRSGDLSVYWYQQSLDQGLQFLIQYYNGEERAKGNILERFSAQQFPDLHSELNLSSLELGDSALYFCASSVGPGSYNSPLHFGNGTRLTVT.

The genes are TRBV7-9 and TRBJ2-3, with 13 positions matching TRBD2. Germline lookup yields CDR1 SEHNR and CDR2 FQNEAQ (reference sequence). V was clipped by 2 bases and J by 2 bases; unmatched bases: 7. The CDR3 is 18 amino acids. CDR3 sequence reads: CASSLFLTSGRVTDTQYF. CDR3 DNA: TGTGCCAGCAGCTTATTCTTAACTAGCGGGAGGGTCACAGATACGCAGTATTTT.